Listed below are T cell receptor beta chains from one sample, sequenced in a study of blood T cell repertoires in COVID-19. TCRdb's copy holds only in-frame clones and misses some; the assay was immunoSEQ multiplex PCR. Here the sample spans around 160,000 clones, 86% being singletons. Sequenced sample: peripheral blood. These receptors all come from a young man with acute or convalescent COVID-19. Both conserved end residues are part of each CDR3. D genes are given only for firm matches. Only part of the rows carry a size: once, few, many, or a class if the clone is expanded.

cdr3_nt	cdr3_aa	d_call	j_call	clone_size	v_call
TGTGCCAGCAGACAGGGGGCGAATCAGCCCCAGCATTTT	CASRQGANQPQHF	TRBD1	TRBJ1-5	NA	TRBV27
TGTGCCAGCAGCTTAGCAAAGGGAGGGGGGCCTTTAGCCAAAAACATTCAGTACTTC	CASSLAKGGGPLAKNIQYF	NA	TRBJ2-4	NA	TRBV7-6
TGTGCCTGGACCATCAGGGGGCAGGTAGGCACTGAAGCTTTCTTT	CAWTIRGQVGTEAFF	TRBD1	TRBJ1-1	NA	TRBV30
TGTGCCACCTGCGACGGGGCCGCGGGGGACACTGAAGCTTTCTTT	CATCDGAAGDTEAFF	NA	TRBJ1-1	few	TRBV10-3
TGCGCCAGCTCCTCTGGTAGCCATAATGAGCAGTTCTTC	CASSSGSHNEQFF	NA	TRBJ2-1	NA	TRBV10-1
TGTGCCAGCAGTTTGGGACAGGGGATATCTGAAGCTTTCTTT	CASSLGQGISEAFF	TRBD1	TRBJ1-1	NA	TRBV28
TGTGCCAGCAGCTTACTAGGGGAGAACACCGGGGAGCTGTTTTTT	CASSLLGENTGELFF	NA	TRBJ2-2	NA	TRBV11-3
TGTGCCACCAGCCGGGGACTAGCCCGAGAGACCCAGTACTTC	CATSRGLARETQYF	TRBD2	TRBJ2-5	NA	TRBV15
TGTGCCAGCAGCCCAGGACTAGCGGGGGATAATGAGCAGTTCTTC	CASSPGLAGDNEQFF	TRBD2	TRBJ2-1	NA	TRBV7-3
TGTGCCAGCAGCAGTGACAGGGCTGGTGGCTACACCTTC	CASSSDRAGGYTF	TRBD1	TRBJ1-2	NA	TRBV5-4
TGTGCCAGCAGCTTAGGGCCCGAGCGCCATGGCTACACCTTC	CASSLGPERHGYTF	NA	TRBJ1-2	NA	TRBV11-2
TGCGCCAGCAGCCACCGCGGACAGGGGGCGCGGGAGGGGATGAACACTGAAGCTTTCTTT	CASSHRGQGAREGMNTEAFF	TRBD1	TRBJ1-1	NA	TRBV4-1
TGTGCCAGTAGTACGGGACAGGGAATGTATGGCTACACCTTC	CASSTGQGMYGYTF	TRBD1	TRBJ1-2	NA	TRBV19
TGTGCCAGTAGTACCCAACCACCTGACAGGCCGAACACTGAAGCTTTCTTT	CASSTQPPDRPNTEAFF	NA	TRBJ1-1	NA	TRBV19
TGTGCCAGCAGTACCGGACAGAGCACAGATACGCAGTATTTT	CASSTGQSTDTQYF	NA	TRBJ2-3	NA	TRBV6-5
TGTGCCAGCACCAAACAGGGATATGGCTACACCTTC	CASTKQGYGYTF	NA	TRBJ1-2	NA	TRBV3-1/TRBV3-2
TGTGCCAGCGAACAGGGAGCGGTTCACGCTGAAGCTTTCTTT	CASEQGAVHAEAFF	NA	TRBJ1-1	NA	TRBV2
TGCGCCAGCAGCCCCGGGGTGCGGTCCTTGGGGTCCTTACGAGATACGCAGTATTTT	CASSPGVRSLGSLRDTQYF	NA	TRBJ2-3	NA	TRBV5-1
TGTGCCAGCAGTTACTTAGGGGATCGTCGCTATGGCTACACCTTC	CASSYLGDRRYGYTF	NA	TRBJ1-2	NA	TRBV6-5
TGTGCCAGCAGTTACGGGGGCAGTAAATCCTATGGCTACACCTTC	CASSYGGSKSYGYTF	NA	TRBJ1-2	NA	TRBV6-5
TGCGCCAGCAGCCCGGAGGGGCAACTCAATGAGCAGTTCTTC	CASSPEGQLNEQFF	NA	TRBJ2-1	NA	TRBV5-1
TGCGCCAGCAGTAGGGGTACGGCTAATGAAAAACTGTTTTTT	CASSRGTANEKLFF	NA	TRBJ1-4	NA	TRBV10-2
TGTGCCAGCAGCCATCCGGGACAGGGAGAGGAGACCCAGTACTTC	CASSHPGQGEETQYF	TRBD1	TRBJ2-5	NA	TRBV3-1/TRBV3-2
TGCGCCAGCAGCTTGAAACTTGAGTCACCCCTCCACTTT	CASSLKLESPLHF	NA	TRBJ1-6	NA	TRBV5-1
TGCAGCGTTGAAGGCCCCTCGGGGGGAAACCTTCTTTATGGCTACACCTTC	CSVEGPSGGNLLYGYTF	NA	TRBJ1-2	NA	TRBV29-1
TGTGCCAGCAGTTTCTTAGGGGTCGCGGGCTACACCTTC	CASSFLGVAGYTF	NA	TRBJ1-2	once	TRBV28
TGTGCCAGCAACTTTGGACCGGACAGGGGGCGCGAGCAGTACTTC	CASNFGPDRGREQYF	TRBD1	TRBJ2-7	NA	TRBV5-4
TGTGCCAGCAGCCAGGGGCCCCGAGCGTCACCCCTCCACTTT	CASSQGPRASPLHF	NA	TRBJ1-6	NA	TRBV3-1/TRBV3-2
TGTGCCATCAGTGAGCAGGCAGGTAGCACAGATACGCAGTATTTT	CAISEQAGSTDTQYF	NA	TRBJ2-3	NA	TRBV10-3
TGTGCCAGCAGCTTAACTACTAGCTGGTACCAAGAGACCCAGTACTTC	CASSLTTSWYQETQYF	NA	TRBJ2-5	NA	TRBV7-9
TGTGCCAGCTCGCCGGGACAGGGCAATGAGCAGTTCTTC	CASSPGQGNEQFF	TRBD1	TRBJ2-1	NA	TRBV18
TGTGCCAGCAGGGGAGACAGGGGGCCGCTAGAGACCCAGTACTTC	CASRGDRGPLETQYF	TRBD1	TRBJ2-5	NA	TRBV7-6
TGCGCCAGCAGCTTGGGACAGGGGCTTAACACCGGGGAGCTGTTTTTT	CASSLGQGLNTGELFF	TRBD1	TRBJ2-2	NA	TRBV5-1
TGTGCCAGCAGCGTCAGACAGGGAGGCACTGAAGCTTTCTTT	CASSVRQGGTEAFF	TRBD1	TRBJ1-1	few	TRBV9
TGTGCCAGCAGTGAACGGGACAGGGGTTACAATGAGCAGTTCTTC	CASSERDRGYNEQFF	TRBD1	TRBJ2-1	once	TRBV6-1
TGTGCCAGCAGCTTAATGACTAGCGGGGGCACAGATACGCAGTATTTT	CASSLMTSGGTDTQYF	TRBD2	TRBJ2-3	NA	TRBV11-2
TGTGCCAGCAGCGCCTCTAGCGGGGGGGCCACAGATACGCAGTATTTT	CASSASSGGATDTQYF	TRBD2	TRBJ2-3	NA	TRBV9
TGTGCCAGCCACTCTGGGCCATATGGCTACACCTTC	CASHSGPYGYTF	NA	TRBJ1-2	NA	TRBV6-5
TGTGCCAGCAGCCAAAAGAGGTCCAGCTTCTATGGCTACACCTTC	CASSQKRSSFYGYTF	NA	TRBJ1-2	once	TRBV3-1/TRBV3-2
TGTGCCAGTTGGACAGGGGACGGCTACACCTTC	CASWTGDGYTF	TRBD1	TRBJ1-2	once	TRBV19
TGTGCCAGCAGCCCCGTTGCCCTAGGGGGCTATCGCACAGATACGCAGTATTTT	CASSPVALGGYRTDTQYF	TRBD1	TRBJ2-3	NA	TRBV2
TGCGCCAGCAGTGAGCCGGGGATGGGGTTGGAGACCCAGTACTTC	CASSEPGMGLETQYF	NA	TRBJ2-5	NA	TRBV10-2
TGTGCCAGCAGCAGGTACAGGAGCACAGATACGCAGTATTTT	CASSRYRSTDTQYF	NA	TRBJ2-3	NA	TRBV27
TGTGCCAGCAGCGTGGGACAGGGTTCCTACAATGAGCAGTTCTTC	CASSVGQGSYNEQFF	TRBD1	TRBJ2-1	NA	TRBV5-4
TGTGCCAGCAGCTACGGGAGTTGGGGGGACTATGGCTACACCTTC	CASSYGSWGDYGYTF	NA	TRBJ1-2	NA	TRBV9
TGTGCCAGCAGTTCCGGGACAATCTATGGCTACACCTTC	CASSSGTIYGYTF	NA	TRBJ1-2	few	TRBV12-3/TRBV12-4
TGTGCCAGCAGCGTAGAGGCGGGGGGCGCAGGTGGAAACACCATATATTTT	CASSVEAGGAGGNTIYF	NA	TRBJ1-3	few	TRBV9
TGTGCCAGCAGCGTTGACAGAGGGGGAAATGAAAAACTGTTTTTT	CASSVDRGGNEKLFF	NA	TRBJ1-4	NA	TRBV7-9
TGTGCCAGCAGTTCGTTCCGGACATCTCCTAAGGAGGATACGCAGTATTTT	CASSSFRTSPKEDTQYF	NA	TRBJ2-3	NA	TRBV6-2/TRBV6-3
TGCGCCAGCAGCGCCGGACAGGGGCATCAGCCCCAGCATTTT	CASSAGQGHQPQHF	TRBD1	TRBJ1-5	NA	TRBV4-1
TGTGCCAGCAGCTTACCTGGGGTAGCGGGGGCCTCCCAAGAGACCCAGTACTTC	CASSLPGVAGASQETQYF	TRBD2	TRBJ2-5	NA	TRBV7-9
TGTGCCACCAGTGATTCATCCCGACTAGCGGGGGGAACAGATACGCAGTATTTT	CATSDSSRLAGGTDTQYF	TRBD2	TRBJ2-3	NA	TRBV24-1
TGTGCCAGCACCTCACTAGCGGGGGGCACAGATACGCAGTATTTT	CASTSLAGGTDTQYF	TRBD2	TRBJ2-3	NA	TRBV6-5
TGTGCCAGCAGTGAAGAGGCCCGTTTAGGGGGCAATTCACCCCTCCACTTT	CASSEEARLGGNSPLHF	TRBD1	TRBJ1-6	NA	TRBV6-1
TGTGCCAGTTCCCCCCAAGGGGGGGCAGGTATTGGCTACACCTTC	CASSPQGGAGIGYTF	NA	TRBJ1-2	NA	TRBV19
TGTGCCAGCAGTGAACCCGATGAGCAGTTCTTC	CASSEPDEQFF	NA	TRBJ2-1	NA	TRBV6-1
TGTGCCAGTAGCCTACAGGGGGCCACTGAAGCTTTCTTT	CASSLQGATEAFF	TRBD1	TRBJ1-1	NA	TRBV19
TGCAGCGGGGAGGGGCAGATCGATGAGCAGTTCTTC	CSGEGQIDEQFF	TRBD2	TRBJ2-1	NA	TRBV29-1
TGCGCCAGCAGCTTGCAGGGTAGCAATCAGCCCCAGCATTTT	CASSLQGSNQPQHF	NA	TRBJ1-5	NA	TRBV5-1